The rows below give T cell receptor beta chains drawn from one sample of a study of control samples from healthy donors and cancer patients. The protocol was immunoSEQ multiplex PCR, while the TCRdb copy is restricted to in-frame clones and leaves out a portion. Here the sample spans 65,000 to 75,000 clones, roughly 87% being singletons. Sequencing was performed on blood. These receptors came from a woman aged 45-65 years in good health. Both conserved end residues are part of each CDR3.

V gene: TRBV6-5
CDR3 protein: CASSYMGTGNSPLHF

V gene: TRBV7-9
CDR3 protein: CASSHGLALETQYF

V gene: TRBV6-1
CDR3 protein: CASSDRRQGASGANVLTF

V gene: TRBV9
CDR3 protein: CASSVEGGRTNNEQFF

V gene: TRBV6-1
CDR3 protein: CASSEAGLATNEKLFF

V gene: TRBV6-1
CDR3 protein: CALGTSTDTQYF

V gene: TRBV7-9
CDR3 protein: CATPRGDFSGANVLTF

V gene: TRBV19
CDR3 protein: CASSFRTREKLFF

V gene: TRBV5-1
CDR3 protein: CASSLFGAGGSYNEQFF

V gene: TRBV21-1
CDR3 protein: CASSEQGSRYNEQFF

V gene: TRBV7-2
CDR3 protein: CASSPAGGTGNQPQHF

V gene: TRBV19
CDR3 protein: CASSIDPGTDTQYF

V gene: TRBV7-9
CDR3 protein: CASSLAQESNEKLFF

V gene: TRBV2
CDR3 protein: CASSGIGDQPQHF

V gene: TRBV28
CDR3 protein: CASSFRGIQTNYGYTF

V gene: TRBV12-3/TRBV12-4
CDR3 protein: CASSFSGNTIYF

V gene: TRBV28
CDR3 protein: CASSSAPRGLNTEAFF

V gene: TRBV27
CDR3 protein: CASSSQLGPYEQYF

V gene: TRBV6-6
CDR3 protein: CASSDRGAGELFF

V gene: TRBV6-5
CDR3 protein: CASRGGRPNSPLHF

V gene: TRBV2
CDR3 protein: CASRLDRGNSPLHF

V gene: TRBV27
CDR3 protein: CASSSQGVVGEQYF

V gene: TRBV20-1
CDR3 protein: CSASAPGLAGIRPGEQYF

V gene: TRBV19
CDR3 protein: CASSPRQGNSNQPQHF

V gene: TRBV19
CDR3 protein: CASSNQAGAETQYF

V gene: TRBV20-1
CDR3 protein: CSASYSFNQPQHF

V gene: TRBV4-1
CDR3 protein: CASSQVLRGETLLEQYF

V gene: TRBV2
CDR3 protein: CAGAGQGVDTQYF

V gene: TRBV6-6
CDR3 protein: CASQQGDVEAFF

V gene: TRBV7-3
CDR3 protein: CASSETGYNEQFF

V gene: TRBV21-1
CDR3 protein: CASSKKGRSNQPQHF

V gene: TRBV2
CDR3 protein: CASRGGPRGYTF

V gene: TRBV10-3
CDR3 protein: CAISLLAGSADTQYF

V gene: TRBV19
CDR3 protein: CASSMIFIGRRDGYGYTF

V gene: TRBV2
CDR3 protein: CASRPGDRAYGYTF

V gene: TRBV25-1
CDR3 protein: CASSEYFLVALGEKLFF

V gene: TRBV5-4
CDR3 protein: CAGTGTTGGPTDTQYF

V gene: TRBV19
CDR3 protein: CASSPREGLPLHF

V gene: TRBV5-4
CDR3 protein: CASSPRTGAPGGYTF

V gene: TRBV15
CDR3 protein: CATESNSGSSYNEQFF

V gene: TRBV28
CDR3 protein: CASSSSGFQETQYF

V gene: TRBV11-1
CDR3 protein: CASSDGAQGDTQYF

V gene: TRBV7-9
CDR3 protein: CASGRGETQYF

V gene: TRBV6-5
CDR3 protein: CASSYSIYSLKETQYF

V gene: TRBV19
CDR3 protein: CASGQDSGNTIYF

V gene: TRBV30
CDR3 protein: CAWGTGNTIYF

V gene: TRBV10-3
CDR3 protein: CAIREELADKEDYGYTF

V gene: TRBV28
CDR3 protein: CASSGSFYEQYF

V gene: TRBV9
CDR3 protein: CASSGRSGTGSGNTIYF

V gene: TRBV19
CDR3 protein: CASSLGQGAADNSPLHF

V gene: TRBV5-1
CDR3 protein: CASSLQDGGRRETQYF

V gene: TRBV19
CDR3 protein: CATGLSLSGNTIYF

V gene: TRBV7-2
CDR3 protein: CASSPGRTTNEKLFF

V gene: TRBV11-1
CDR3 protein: CASSFRAPRGGTEAFF

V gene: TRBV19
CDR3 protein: CASSMVTGSTGELFF

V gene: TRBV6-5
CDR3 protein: CASDPNARGNNEQFF

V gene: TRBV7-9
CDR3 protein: CASTPGTSGASTDTQYF

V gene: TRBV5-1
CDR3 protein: CASRLAYNEQFF

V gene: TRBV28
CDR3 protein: CASSNDYYEQYF